The sample holds a few counts of the clone carrying this T cell receptor (beta chain). Antigen: not known. This CDR3 is built from 12 residues. Germline V gene sequence: CDR1 DFQATT, CDR2 SNEGSKA (reference sequence). Trimming pared 2 bases from V and 7 bases from J, leaving 8 bases between. These data are taken from a study of vaccination and CD4 T cells after COVID-19. Treatment indicated: approximately 10-day PBMC culture with coronavirus spike peptide pools or control peptides (ViraFEST assay). The Oncomine TCR Beta short-read assay was applied to DNA of cultured CD4+ T cells. MiXCR, applied by TCRdb to the PCR reads, yields one record per CDR3 protein. In the table there are fewer than 10,000 distinct CDR3 sequences, roughly half of which are singletons. Study-wide results and limits: Spike mono-reactive status applied to 304 of 307 vaccine-specific clones in convalescent patients.

The sequence came from a human donor who had recovered from COVID-19. V is TRBV20-1 and J is TRBJ2-2; the D is unclear. Sequenced material: CD4+ T cells from blood, cultured in vitro. CDR3 in amino acids: CSARNQVGELFF. The DNA for the CDR3 is TGCAGTGCTAGAAACCAGGTCGGGGAGCTGTTTTTT.